A selection of T cell receptor beta chains follows, all from one sample in a study of shared clonotypes between healthy human individuals. The data were produced by immunoSEQ multiplex PCR, yet TCRdb's version contains in-frame clones alone and is incomplete. The sample includes fewer than 3 million clones, approximately 90% seen only once; the top ten take approximately 0.39%. The sequencing input was naive CD4+ T cells from PBMCs. The receptors stem from a man between 18 and 35 years old in good health. Some clones in this sample may be carry-over from other donors' samples. Each CDR3 is given with its conserved first and last residue. Fields, in order: D gene, V gene, clone size, J gene, CDR3 protein, CDR3 DNA. D genes are given only for firm matches. Size values are once, few and many counts, or a class for expanded clones, and some rows have none.

TRBD2	TRBV9	-	TRBJ2-5	CASSVGGGWETQYF	TGTGCCAGCAGCGTCGGGGGGGGATGGGAGACCCAGTACTTC
TRBD2	TRBV28	-	TRBJ2-7	CASSSTSVASYEQYF	TGTGCCAGCAGCTCGACTAGCGTAGCCTCCTACGAGCAGTACTTC
-	TRBV10-3	-	TRBJ2-3	CAITQDEDTQYF	TGTGCCATCACGCAAGATGAAGATACGCAGTATTTT
-	TRBV28	few	TRBJ1-1	CASSPRQVGAFF	TGTGCCAGCAGTCCCCGACAGGTAGGAGCTTTCTTT
TRBD1	TRBV18	once	TRBJ1-2	CASSPAGGSIDGYTF	TGTGCCAGCTCACCGGCAGGGGGTTCGATTGATGGCTACACCTTC
TRBD1	TRBV6-1	-	TRBJ2-7	CASSETGTELYEQYF	TGTGCCAGCAGTGAAACCGGGACAGAATTGTACGAGCAGTACTTC
-	TRBV5-8	-	TRBJ1-1	CASSRTVERGWGEAFF	TGTGCCAGCAGCCGGACGGTGGAGCGAGGGTGGGGTGAAGCTTTCTTT
TRBD1	TRBV7-8	once	TRBJ2-7	CASSRDRTYEQYF	TGTGCCAGCAGCCGGGACAGGACCTACGAGCAGTACTTC
-	TRBV7-3	few	TRBJ1-1	CASSIHRDGEAFF	TGTGCCAGCAGCATTCACCGGGACGGTGAAGCTTTCTTT
TRBD1	TRBV28	once	TRBJ1-5	CASGDRGPPHNQPQHF	TGTGCCAGCGGGGACAGGGGTCCTCCACATAATCAGCCCCAGCATTTT
-	TRBV6-1	-	TRBJ2-5	CASTRNRVGETQYF	TGTGCCAGCACCAGGAATCGGGTAGGGGAGACCCAGTACTTC
-	TRBV5-1	-	TRBJ1-4	CASSLSGAEEKLFF	TGCGCCAGCAGCTTGTCAGGGGCGGAAGAAAAACTGTTTTTT